The rows below give T cell receptor beta chains drawn from one sample of a study of cytotoxic CD8 clonotypes in ibrutinib-treated CLL. TCRdb keeps only in-frame clones here, not all; method: immunoSEQ multiplex PCR. The sample contains 30,000 to 50,000 clones, 68% of which appear only once. The sample in question was PBMCs, obtained at disease progression, from a patient treated with ibrutinib. The source is a human donor with chronic lymphocytic leukemia. Both conserved end residues are trimmed from each CDR3.

V: TRBV6-1
J: TRBJ2-2
CDR3: ASSVRVNTGELF

V: TRBV18
J: TRBJ2-5
CDR3: ASSPTRETQY

V: TRBV13
J: TRBJ1-1
CDR3: ASSSRQGAAF

V: TRBV30
J: TRBJ2-3
CDR3: AWSVPRDRASTDTQY

V: TRBV18
J: TRBJ2-7
CDR3: ASSPQSGINSYEQY

V: TRBV19
J: TRBJ1-3
CDR3: ASSISPVSGNTIY

V: TRBV9
J: TRBJ2-3
CDR3: ASSVEGVPMSQY

V: TRBV10-3
J: TRBJ2-7
CDR3: AIRTLEGYEQY

V: TRBV19
J: TRBJ2-1
CDR3: ASSIGTGATSSYNEQF

V: TRBV19
J: TRBJ2-7
CDR3: ASSIAGGREQY

V: TRBV28
J: TRBJ2-7
CDR3: ASSLGAAFEQY

V: TRBV5-4
J: TRBJ2-5
CDR3: ASSPGLAQETQY

V: TRBV11-3
J: TRBJ1-2
CDR3: ASSLETGNYGYT

V: TRBV9
J: TRBJ2-2
CDR3: ASSVAPPPGTGELF

V: TRBV11-2
J: TRBJ1-2
CDR3: ASSSGTGSNYGYT

V: TRBV7-3
J: TRBJ1-1
CDR3: ASSSEIRTEAF

V: TRBV23-1
J: TRBJ2-5
CDR3: ASSHGKDETQY

V: TRBV2
J: TRBJ2-7
CDR3: ASSGDLYEQY

V: TRBV6-1
J: TRBJ1-2
CDR3: ASSVTANYGYT

V: TRBV7-6
J: TRBJ2-7
CDR3: ASSHQGPEQY

V: TRBV5-5
J: TRBJ2-7
CDR3: ASSLVSSGRYEQY

V: TRBV11-2
J: TRBJ2-7
CDR3: ASMRSWGLVGEQY